The 26 T cell receptor beta chains below come from one sample, sequenced in a study of technical replicates of blood from several donors. Profiling relied on immunoSEQ multiplex PCR, and the TCRdb table lists in-frame clones only, not all of them. Counted here are about 97,000 clones, about 95% occurring once; the ten biggest clones make up less than 0.4%. Sequenced input: T cells isolated from PBMCs. The receptors derive from a human donor in good health.

The J gene is TRBJ1-1, the V gene TRBV28; the match to TRBD1 covers 8 bases. Germline CDR1 and CDR2: MDHEN and SYDVKM. V gave up 2 bases and J gave up 4 bases; unmatched junction bases: 3. There are 14 residues in the CDR3. CDR3 protein: CASSLPDRATEAFF. The CDR3 nucleotides are TGTGCCAGCAGTTTACCGGACAGGGCCACTGAAGCTTTCTTT.

This chain uses TRBV7-6 with TRBJ1-1; 9 bases are a match to TRBD1. The CDR3 sequence is 14 residues long. V shed 2 bases and J 5 bases; nucleotides not matched to a gene: 3. Germline CDR1 SGHVS, CDR2 FNYEAQ. The DNA for the CDR3 is TGTGCCAGCAGCTTATTCGACAGGGGGACTGAAGCTTTCTTT. Translating it yields CASSLFDRGTEAFF.

V gene TRBV2 combines with J gene TRBJ1-1; 7 bases line up with TRBD1. The germline CDR1 and CDR2 sequences are SNHLY and FYNNEI. The CDR3 runs to 16 residues. The junction had 8 bases not matched to a gene; V was cut back by 4 bases and J by 0 bases. CDR3 protein: CASSGEGGLMNTEAFF. The CDR3 DNA sequence: TGTGCCAGCAGTGGGGAAGGGGGCCTCATGAACACTGAAGCTTTCTTT.

Only one count was recorded for this clone. The chain carries TRBV19 and TRBJ2-7; 12 bases align to TRBD2. Germline assignment: CDR1 LNHDA and CDR2 SQIVND (reference sequence). The CDR3 is made up of 15 amino acids. V shed 6 bases and J 5 bases; nucleotides not matched to a gene: 8. The CDR3 DNA sequence: TGTGCCAGTAGCCTAACTAGCGGGAGGAATCACGAGCAGTACTTC. It translates to CASSLTSGRNHEQYF.

The chain recombines TRBV5-6 with TRBJ1-1, with a tentative D call TRBD1 (6 bases). The CDR3 has 13 amino acids. The V and J ends lost 1 base and 11 bases respectively, with 15 bases between them. CDR1 and CDR2 (germline): SGHDT, YYEEEE. The CDR3: CASSLNRARRAFF. Written as DNA, the CDR3 is TGTGCCAGCAGCTTGAACAGGGCAAGACGGGCTTTCTTT.

V gene TRBV5-6 combines with J gene TRBJ2-7, with 8 bases that match TRBD1. J gave up 5 bases and V 2 bases, and 6 bases lay outside the gene matches. CDR1 and CDR2 (germline): SGHDT, YYEEEE. There are 14 residues in the CDR3. DNA of the CDR3: TGTGCCAGCAGCTTACGGGACAGGTTCCACGAGCAGTACTTC. Protein sequence: CASSLRDRFHEQYF.

V gene TRBV5-6 combines with J gene TRBJ2-1; D unresolved. With 4 bases removed from V and 3 bases from J, the gap between germline ends came to 8 bases. This CDR3 has 13 amino acids. CDR1 is SGHDT, CDR2 YYEEEE, per germline. CDR3 protein: CASSDSSYNEQFF. The CDR3 nucleotides are TGTGCCAGCAGCGATTCCAGCTACAATGAGCAGTTCTTC.

The chain has TRBV4-2 and TRBJ2-7, with 11 bases that match TRBD1. The germline CDR1 and CDR2 sequences are LGHNA and YNFKEQ. Germline trimming cut 4 bases from V and 7 bases from J; bases unmatched to any gene: 9. The CDR3 sequence is 15 residues long. The chain's CDR3 is CASSLTGTGGREQYF. The DNA for the CDR3 is TGTGCCAGCAGCCTCACCGGGACAGGGGGGCGAGAGCAGTACTTC.

CDR3 sequence reads: CASSLEGQGTDTQYF. The CDR3 bases are TGTGCCAGCAGCTTAGAAGGACAGGGCACAGATACGCAGTATTTT. V is TRBV11-2 and J is TRBJ2-3, with TRBD1 matching 7 bases. Per germline, CDR1 SGHAT and CDR2 FQNNGV. The CDR3 loop spans 15 amino acids. Trimming removed 0 bases from V and 1 base from J; junction bases left unmatched: 1.

This clone was seen just once. V is TRBV6-1 and J is TRBJ1-5; TRBD1 matches 8 bases. The CDR3 runs 14 residues. J lost 6 bases, V lost 8 bases, and 9 bases had no gene match. Germline lookup yields CDR1 MNHNS and CDR2 SASEGT. The CDR3 sequence: CASLAWTGIQPQHF. CDR3 sequence (DNA): TGTGCCAGCTTAGCCTGGACAGGGATTCAGCCCCAGCATTTT.

The CDR3 loop reads CASILRGAETQYF. The CDR3 DNA sequence: TGTGCCAGCATATTACGGGGGGCAGAGACCCAGTACTTC. This chain uses TRBV13 with TRBJ2-5; possibly TRBD2 for D (7 bases). The germline V and J ends were trimmed by 7 bases and 4 bases, with 13 bases remaining between them. The CDR3 has 13 residues. Germline CDR1 reads PRHDT; CDR2 reads FYEKMQ (reference sequence).

The chain couples TRBV9 to TRBJ1-5; tentative D call: TRBD1 (5 bases). Germline V CDR1 and CDR2: SGDLS, YYNGEE. The CDR3 runs 15 residues. V dropped 5 bases and J dropped 2 bases, with 14 bases sitting between them. CDR3 loop: CASSPGGLGNQPQHF. CDR3 bases: TGTGCCAGCAGTCCCGGGGGGTTGGGCAATCAGCCCCAGCATTTT.

This clone was counted a few times. The rearrangement links TRBV29-1 to TRBJ1-1, with D maybe TRBD1 (6 bases). Trimming removed 5 bases from V and 5 bases from J, with 12 bases in between. Germline CDR1 reads SQVTM; CDR2 reads ANQGSEA. This CDR3 has 12 residues. CDR3 bases: TGCAGCGTTAAAACAGGGAGTACTGAAGCTTTCTTT. Residues: CSVKTGSTEAFF.

V and J are TRBV29-1 and TRBJ2-3, with 7 bases that match TRBD1. Per the germline V gene, CDR1 is SQVTM and CDR2 is ANQGSEA. V gave up 2 bases and J gave up 8 bases; unmatched junction bases: 16. The CDR3 runs 16 residues. As DNA, the CDR3 is TGCAGCGTTGAAAAGCCCCGGACAGGATCTTCGGGTACGCAGTATTTT. Translation gives CSVEKPRTGSSGTQYF.

The chain employs TRBV14 and TRBJ2-7; 9 bases are a match to TRBD1. CDR3 length equals 15 residues. Germline V gives CDR1 SGHDN, CDR2 FVKESK. Germline trimming cut 1 base from V and 3 bases from J; bases unmatched to any gene: 4. CDR3 residues: CASSQGNRGLYEQYF. CDR3 in DNA: TGTGCCAGCAGCCAAGGCAACAGGGGGCTCTACGAGCAGTACTTC.

This chain links TRBV5-4 with TRBJ2-1; D may be TRBD2 (6 bases). V was cut by 0 bases and J by 4 bases, with 14 bases left in between. This CDR3 has 16 residues. The germline gives CDR1 SGHNT, CDR2 YYREEE (reference sequence). The CDR3 is CASSLDPGSGYNEQFF. The CDR3 region has the DNA TGTGCCAGCAGCTTGGATCCCGGGAGTGGGTACAATGAGCAGTTCTTC.

The CDR3 protein is CASSPGLTSNYGYTF. CDR3 nucleotide sequence: TGTGCCAGCAGCCCCGGTTTAACGTCTAACTATGGCTACACCTTC. The chain is built from TRBV7-2 and TRBJ1-2; D is undetermined. The CDR3 has 15 residues. From germline, CDR1 is SGHTA and CDR2 FQGNSA. Deletions cut 5 bases from V and 0 bases from J, with 13 bases between.

V and J are TRBV6-1 and TRBJ2-3, with D perhaps matching TRBD2 (7 bases). V was shortened by 8 bases and J by 2 bases, with 14 bases between the two germline ends. Germline V CDR1 and CDR2: MNHNS, SASEGT. The CDR3 loop spans 14 amino acids. CDR3 bases: TGTGCCAGCTCCCGGGGGGCTTTCACAGATACGCAGTATTTT. Translated, it gives CASSRGAFTDTQYF.

This sequence joins TRBV11-3 and TRBJ2-3; D is perhaps TRBD2 (5 bases). The CDR3 length is 17 residues. Trimming removed 2 bases from V and 4 bases from J, with 19 bases in between. CDR1 is SGHNT, CDR2 YENEEA, per germline. The CDR3 coding sequence is TGTGCCAGCAGCTTATCCCGCTGGACTCTCCCCCCAGATACGCAGTATTTT. This translates into CASSLSRWTLPPDTQYF.

The chain joins TRBV11-2 to TRBJ2-1; 7 bases fit TRBD2. The V gene's germline CDR1 is SGHAT and CDR2 FQNNGV. The CDR3 consists of 14 residues. V shed 6 bases and J 8 bases; nucleotides not matched to a gene: 10. This chain's CDR3 is CASRQWTSGHEQFF. The CDR3 DNA sequence: TGTGCCAGCAGGCAATGGACTAGTGGACATGAGCAGTTCTTC.

The chain carries TRBV10-3 and TRBJ2-7, with 7 bases identical to TRBD1. Germline CDR1 reads ENHRY; CDR2 reads SYGVKD. Trimming at V came to 5 bases and at J to 3 bases, leaving 4 bases not matched to a gene. CDR3 length: 13 amino acids. This CDR3 reads CAISWDRYYEQYF. CDR3 coding DNA: TGTGCCATCAGTTGGGACAGATACTACGAGCAGTACTTC.

The chain is built from TRBV5-1 and TRBJ2-5, with TRBD1 matching over 7 bases. V was pared by 3 bases and J by 6 bases, with 5 bases of the junction left unmatched. The CDR3 consists of 13 residues. Germline V CDR1 and CDR2: SGHRS, YFSETQ. CDR3 sequence: CASSSTGIKTQYF. In DNA, the CDR3 is TGCGCCAGCAGCTCGACAGGGATAAAGACCCAGTACTTC.

The rearrangement uses TRBV9 and TRBJ1-2; D is possibly TRBD1 (6 bases). The germline V gene encodes CDR1 SGDLS and CDR2 YYNGEE. Deletions cut 0 bases from V and 0 bases from J, with 12 bases between. CDR3 length equals 16 residues. The CDR3 DNA sequence: TGTGCCAGCAGCGTAGGGGCAGGGGCGGCTAACTATGGCTACACCTTC. Translated: CASSVGAGAANYGYTF.

The V and J genes are TRBV4-3 and TRBJ2-1; 13 positions match TRBD2. The V gene end was trimmed by 3 bases and the J gene end by 8 bases; junction bases not matched to a gene: 7. This CDR3 contains 16 residues. Germline V gene sequence: CDR1 LGHNA, CDR2 YSLEER. CDR3 amino acids: CASSQEGTSGTDEQFF. The CDR3 coding sequence is TGCGCCAGCAGCCAGGAGGGGACTAGCGGGACCGATGAGCAGTTCTTC.

The gene calls are TRBV9 and TRBJ2-3; 12 positions agree with TRBD2. Germline V gene sequence: CDR1 SGDLS, CDR2 YYNGEE. Trimming removed 3 bases from V and 2 bases from J; junction bases left unmatched: 7. The CDR3 consists of 17 residues. In DNA, the CDR3 is TGTGCCAGCAGCGCCACAGGGACTAGCGGGCCCACAGATACGCAGTATTTT. Its translation: CASSATGTSGPTDTQYF.

The chain has TRBV28 and TRBJ2-7; 7 bases agree with TRBD1. With 3 bases clipped from V and 0 bases from J, the junction kept 8 bases outside the gene matches. CDR1 and CDR2 from the germline V gene are MDHEN and SYDVKM. The CDR3 is made up of 16 amino acids. CDR3 DNA: TGTGCCAGCAGTTTGCACCCGAACAGGGGCTCCTACGAGCAGTACTTC. Translation: CASSLHPNRGSYEQYF.